These 23 T cell receptor beta chains came from one sample sequenced in a study of tumor-infiltrating lymphocytes in primary liver carcinoma. Using a constant-region primer together with ProtoScript II reverse transcriptase, TCR beta cDNA was made from about 490 ng of total RNA. Sequencing libraries for TCR beta derived from three nested multiplex PCR rounds that used slightly modified ARM-PCR. For around 11 cycles apiece, the opening two PCR rounds ran with TRBV1-TRBV30 forward primers and a C-beta reverse primer. TCRdb re-called the multiplex PCR reads with MiXCR, one entry per CDR3 protein. The table has 310,000 or so distinct CDR3 sequences, about two thirds seen once. Germline DNA was also extracted, and blood RNA was taken from unsorted whole blood. The source material was peripheral blood. The origin of the receptors is a middle-aged man with primary liver carcinoma and hepatitis B virus infection.

The gene calls are TRBV12-3 or TRBV12-4 and TRBJ2-1; 12 bases fit TRBD2. The CDR3 is made up of 15 amino acids. The CDR3 reads CVLTLAGGGRAEQFF. The CDR3 coding sequence is TGTGTGTTGACTCTAGCGGGAGGGGGAAGGGCTGAGCAGTTCTTC.

In the case of this clonotype: A much larger clone is a single base away; this may be a read error. The chain recombines TRBV6-5 with TRBJ2-7; a weak D match, TRBD1 (6 bases). This CDR3 has 15 residues. Germline V gene data show CDR1 as MNHEY and CDR2 as SVGAGI. CDR3 bases: TGTGCCAACAGTTACAACTCTAGGGGGAACTACGAGCAGTACTTC. The encoded protein is CANSYNSRGNYEQYF.

Concerning this clonotype itself: Sequence at one end of the junction differs from germline and may be a read error. The V gene is TRBV29-1, the J gene TRBJ2-3; a possible D gene is TRBD1 (6 bases). This CDR3 is built from 15 residues. Germline V gene sequence: CDR1 SQVTM, CDR2 ANQGSEA. CDR3 sequence (DNA): TGCAGCGTCGCTCTCTCGGGACACCGCACAGATACGCGGTATTTT. Translating it yields CSVALSGHRTDTRYF.

On this clonotype itself: An end of the junction does not agree with germline; a read error may underlie this. The CDR3 here is CASDGGMKTEAFF. The CDR3 region has the DNA TGTGCCAGTGACGGGGGTATGAAAACTGAAGCTTTCTTT. The V call is TRBV11-2, the J call TRBJ1-1; D might be TRBD1 (5 bases). CDR3 length: 13 residues. CDR1 and CDR2 (germline): SGHAT, FQNNGV.

This clonotype has only a few counts. A much larger clone lies a single base off, so this may be a read error. This chain links TRBV12-3 or TRBV12-4 with TRBJ2-7; TRBD1 aligns across 8 bases. The CDR3 contains 12 residues. V lost 8 bases to trimming and J lost 6 bases; unmatched junction nucleotides: 6. DNA of the CDR3: TGTGCCAGCTGTGGAGACAGGGGCGAGCAGTACTTC. Its translation: CASCGDRGEQYF.

The sample holds one count of this clonotype. Since a much larger clone is just one base distant, this may be a read error. The chain uses TRBV6-2 or TRBV6-3 and TRBJ2-2, with TRBD2 matching 13 bases. This CDR3 is 17 amino acids long. CDR1 MNHEY and CDR2 SVGEGT come from the germline V gene. V dropped 4 bases and J dropped 4; count of bases not matched to a gene: 6. In DNA form, the CDR3 reads TGTGCCAGCAGTTCGGTACTAGCGGGAGGGCCCACCGGGGAGCTGTTTTTT. As protein: CASSSVLAGGPTGELFF.

The rearrangement uses TRBV30 and TRBJ2-7; the D call may be TRBD1 or TRBD2 (6 bases each). Looked up from germline, CDR1 is GTSNPN and CDR2 is SVGIG (reference sequence). CDR3 size: 12 residues. The V end lost 5 bases, the J end lost 4 bases, and 12 bases lay between the germline ends. The CDR3 coding sequence is TGTGCCTGGTCGGGGGCGCGGTACGAGCAGTACTTC. Its protein is CAWSGARYEQYF.

The chain is built from TRBV10-3 and TRBJ1-5, with TRBD1 matching 7 bases. Germline V gene lookup returns CDR1 ENHRY and CDR2 SYGVKD. Germline trimming cut 11 bases from V and 4 bases from J; bases unmatched to any gene: 5. The CDR3 length is 12 residues. In DNA form, the CDR3 reads TGTGCCGGTGGACAGGTTAATCAGCCCCAGCATTTT. The encoded protein is CAGGQVNQPQHF.

This clonotype came up many times. CDR3 sequence reads: CASTAGQETQYF. CDR3 nucleotides: TGTGCCAGCACAGCAGGCCAAGAGACCCAGTACTTC. This chain uses TRBV6-2 or TRBV6-3 with TRBJ2-5; no firm D call. The CDR3 is 12 residues long. From germline, CDR1 is MNHEY and CDR2 SVGEGT. V was trimmed by 7 bases and J by 1 base, leaving 7 bases between them.

With regard to this clonotype: This could be a read error, since a much larger clone is one nucleotide away. Given the absence of the conserved phenylalanine or tryptophan at the CDR3 end, a read error is likely. It is unclear where the CDR3 begins or ends on the DNA, so no DNA is shown, and the CDR3 is as TCRdb lists it. The chain couples TRBV4-2 to TRBJ2-1; TRBD2, the table's D call, lacks a check against the DNA. Germline V lookup: CDR1 LGHNA, CDR2 YNFKEQ. The CDR3 totals 13 residues, both ends included. CDR3 amino acids: CASSQDQLAGEFL.

As for this clonotype: A read error may explain this, as a much larger clone is one base away. As the CDR3 is not closed by the conserved phenylalanine or tryptophan, this likely results from a read error. The chain carries TRBV6-6 and TRBJ2-5; D not resolved. V lost 7 bases and J 5 bases, leaving 20 bases between the germline ends. The CDR3 extends over 15 amino acids. CDR1 and CDR2 from the germline V gene are MNHNY and SVGAGI (reference sequence). The CDR3 sequence: CASTPGLPLGETQYS. In DNA, the CDR3 is TGTGCCAGCACTCCCGGGCTTCCCCTAGGGGAGACCCAGTACTCC.

This clonotype was picked up many times. This chain connects TRBV4-1 to TRBJ1-1; D unresolved. V was pared by 0 bases and J by 3 bases, with 5 bases between. The CDR3 is 13 amino acids. Looked up from germline, CDR1 is MGHRA and CDR2 is YSYEKL. CDR3 residues: CASSQDGYTEAFF. Here the CDR3 DNA reads TGCGCCAGCAGCCAAGATGGGTACACTGAAGCTTTCTTT.

This clonotype came up many times. The genes are TRBV5-6 and TRBJ1-5, with TRBD1 identical over 11 bases. Germline-derived CDR1 and CDR2 are SGHDT and YYEEEE. After removal of 4 bases from V and 11 bases from J, the junction contained 8 bases not matched to a gene. CDR3 length equals 14 residues. The CDR3, as DNA: TGTGCCAGCAGCCAGAGGACAGGGGGCCCTTCCCAGCATTTT. Translation: CASSQRTGGPSQHF.

This clonotype occurred many times. V gene TRBV29-1 combines with J gene TRBJ1-5; D possibly corresponds to TRBD1 (5 bases). The germline V gene encodes CDR1 SQVTM and CDR2 ANQGSEA. Trimming pared 6 bases from V and 1 base from J, leaving 7 bases between. The CDR3 runs to 12 residues. CDR3 sequence reads: CSVGHSNQPQHF. CDR3 sequence (DNA): TGCAGCGTCGGACACAGCAATCAGCCCCAGCATTTT. Complete variable domain (other parts from reference TRBV29-1 and TRBJ1-5): SAVISQKPSRDICQRGTSLTIQCQVDSQVTMMFWYRQQPGQSLTLIATANQGSEATYESGFVIDKFPISRPNLTFSTLTVSNMSPEDSSIYLCSVGHSNQPQHFGDGTRLSIL.

Comment on this clonotype: A read error may explain this, as a much larger clone is one base away. The chain employs TRBV12-3 or TRBV12-4 and TRBJ1-6; D is ambiguous. The CDR3 covers 13 residues. CDR3 sequence (DNA): TGTGCCAGCAGTTTCATGGGGAATTCACCCCTCAACTTT. This translates into CASSFMGNSPLNF.

About this clonotype itself: This CDR3 fails to terminate in the conserved phenylalanine or tryptophan, so it likely reflects a read error. V is TRBV6-5 and J is TRBJ2-3; 7 nucleotides match TRBD2. This CDR3 is built from 16 residues. Germline V lookup: CDR1 MNHEY, CDR2 SVGAGI. CDR3 protein: CASSYTGLEEIDTQYL. In DNA form, the CDR3 reads TGTGCTAGCAGTTACACAGGACTAGAAGAAATAGATACGCAGTATTTA.

The V and J genes are TRBV6-5 and TRBJ2-1; 7 bases are shared with TRBD2. The CDR3 consists of 15 residues. Losses at the gene ends were 2 bases for V and 5 bases for J; bases not matched to a gene: 6. The germline gives CDR1 MNHEY, CDR2 SVGAGI. The CDR3 coding sequence is TGTGCCAGCAGTTACAGGCTAGCGGTCAACAATGAGCAGTTCTTC. Translated, it gives CASSYRLAVNNEQFF.

This clonotype was detected ten times or more. This sequence joins TRBV6-5 and TRBJ1-5, with D unresolved. Germline CDR1 and CDR2: MNHEY and SVGAGI. The CDR3 extends over 13 amino acids. With 2 bases removed from V and 4 bases from J, the gap between germline ends came to 6 bases. CDR3 sequence reads: CASSYSPNQPQHF. The DNA for the CDR3 is TGTGCCAGCAGTTACAGTCCGAATCAGCCCCAGCATTTT.

This clonotype was recorded many times. The chain employs TRBV10-3 and TRBJ2-7; D remains unclear. V shed 2 bases and J shed 4 bases, with 3 bases lying between them. This CDR3 is built from 11 residues. Germline V gives CDR1 ENHRY, CDR2 SYGVKD. The CDR3 DNA reads TGTGCCATCAGTGAGGCATACGAGCAGTACTTC. It is translated as CAISEAYEQYF.

About this clonotype itself: The junction does not match germline at one end; this may be a read error. The gene calls are TRBV11-2 and TRBJ2-3, with D perhaps being TRBD1 or TRBD2 (5 bases each). CDR1 and CDR2 (germline): SGHAT, FQNNGV. CDR3 length equals 15 residues. In nucleotides, the CDR3 is TGTGCCAGCAGCCATAAAGAGGGGAACACAGATACGCAGTGTTTT. Residues: CASSHKEGNTDTQCF. Combining the CDR3 with reference TRBV11-2 and TRBJ2-3 gives the whole variable domain EAGVAQSPRYKIIEKRQSVAFWCNPISGHATLYWYQQILGQGPKLLIQFQNNGVVDDSQLPKDRFSAERLKGVDSTLKIQPAKLEDSAVYLCASSHKEGNTDTQCFGPGTRLTVL.

For this clonotype: This may be a read error, as it is one base from a much larger clone. The V gene is TRBV10-2, the J gene TRBJ1-5, with 7 bases lining up with TRBD1. Germline CDR1 is WSHSY and CDR2 is SAAADI. The CDR3 is made up of 13 amino acids. The DNA of the CDR3 is TGCACCAGCAGGGGGGGAGGTGATCAGCCCCAGCATTTT. It encodes CTSRGGGDQPQHF.

Concerning this clonotype itself: A read error may explain this, as a much larger clone is one base away. The V call is TRBV6-1, the J call TRBJ1-1; 7 bases align to TRBD1. J lost 11 bases, V lost 5 bases, and 11 bases had no gene match. Germline V gene sequence: CDR1 MNHNS, CDR2 SASEGT. The CDR3 has 13 residues. CDR3 in DNA: TGTGCCAGCAGTAGGGGGCGTGGTGCGGTGGCTTTCTTT. Protein: CASSRGRGAVAFF.

J is TRBJ2-1 and V is TRBV20-1, with 9 positions matching TRBD2. Matching the DNA end better, TRBJ2-5 makes the J call doubtful. Germline CDR1 reads DFQATT; CDR2 reads SNEGSKA (reference sequence). The CDR3 extends over 14 amino acids. For the CDR3, the DNA is TGCAGTGCTAGAGAAGTAACTAGCGGGGAGACCCAGTACTTC. This gives the protein CSAREVTSGETQYF.